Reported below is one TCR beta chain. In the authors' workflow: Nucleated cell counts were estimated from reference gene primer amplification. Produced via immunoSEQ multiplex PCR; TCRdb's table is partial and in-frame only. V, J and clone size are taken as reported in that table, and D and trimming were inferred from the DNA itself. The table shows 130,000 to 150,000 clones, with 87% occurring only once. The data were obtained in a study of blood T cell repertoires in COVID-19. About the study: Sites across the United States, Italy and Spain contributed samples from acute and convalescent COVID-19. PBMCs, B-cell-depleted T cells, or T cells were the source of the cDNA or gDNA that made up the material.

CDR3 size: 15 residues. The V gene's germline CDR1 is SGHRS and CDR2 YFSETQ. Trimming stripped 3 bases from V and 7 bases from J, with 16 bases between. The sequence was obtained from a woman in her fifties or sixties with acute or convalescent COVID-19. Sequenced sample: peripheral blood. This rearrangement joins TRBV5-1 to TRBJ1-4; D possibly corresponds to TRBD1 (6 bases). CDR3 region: CASSSYREAGEKLFF. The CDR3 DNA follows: TGCGCCAGCAGCTCCTACAGGGAAGCAGGTGAAAAACTGTTTTTT.